These 21 T cell receptor beta chains originate from one sample sequenced in a study of response to subunit inactivated influenza vaccine (dated by TCRdb to between 2018 and 2020). Preparation of the library involved RT-PCR. Sequencer: Illumina HiSeq 2500. The public reads were reanalyzed by TCRdb: fastp trimming at Q25, MiXCR alignment, in-frame beta chains only. Each CDR3 protein gets just one entry, which takes the most common genes and DNA from the rows behind it. The sample contains around 250,000 distinct CDR3 sequences, 12% of them found a single time. 7.8% of the sample comes from the top ten. This material consisted of non-naive T cells sorted from PBMCs, taken 14 days before vaccination. The cell subset or site label here, explained by the study, means: memory T cell fraction. These TCRs come from a man aged 50 to 59 who received an inactivated influenza vaccine. Donor details come from another sample of the same person, matched by shared clones.

There are many counts of this clonotype. This chain joins TRBV5-6 and TRBJ2-7, with 11 bases identical to TRBD1. Germline CDR1 reads SGHDT; CDR2 reads YYEEEE. The CDR3 runs 14 residues. Germline trimming cut 5 bases from V and 3 bases from J; bases unmatched to any gene: 4. The CDR3 nucleotides read TGTGCCAGCAGAGTAGGGACAGGGGGCTACGAGCAGTACTTC. This sequence encodes CASRVGTGGYEQYF.

In its sample, this clonotype was seen a few times. This sequence joins TRBV7-3 and TRBJ1-6, with a possible D match to TRBD1 (6 bases). V lost 0 bases and J lost 6, with 9 bases in between. The CDR3 spans 15 residues. The germline V gene has CDR1 SGHTA and CDR2 FQGTGA. The CDR3 DNA reads as TGTGCCAGCAGCTTAACAGCAGGGGCTAATTCACCCCTCCACTTT. This sequence encodes CASSLTAGANSPLHF.

As regards this clonotype: At one end the junction does not follow the germline gene, possibly because of a read error. The chain employs TRBV6-2 or TRBV6-3 and TRBJ2-7, with D unclear. The CDR3 has 12 amino acids. CDR1 and CDR2 (germline): MNHEY, SVGEGT. CDR3 protein: CASSSYTYEQYF. The CDR3 region has the DNA TGTGCCAGCAGTTCGTACACCTATGAGCAGTACTTC.

This clonotype was recorded many times. The V gene is TRBV12-3 or TRBV12-4, the J gene TRBJ2-1; 7 nucleotides align to TRBD1. The CDR3 length is 15 residues. V trimming: 5 bases; J trimming: 4 bases; junction bases outside the gene matches: 8. CDR3 residues: CASSTHRGRYNEQFF. Here the CDR3 DNA reads TGTGCCAGCAGTACTCACAGGGGAAGATACAATGAGCAGTTCTTC.

The rearrangement links TRBV7-9 to TRBJ1-2, with D uncertain. Germline CDR1 is SEHNR and CDR2 is FQNEAQ (reference sequence). V lost 5 bases and J 8 bases, leaving 15 bases between the germline ends. CDR3 length equals 13 residues. The CDR3 region is CASSVHLTPGYTF. The CDR3 nucleotides read TGTGCCAGCAGCGTACACCTGACACCCGGCTACACCTTC.

Many counts were recorded for this clonotype. The rearrangement uses TRBV29-1 and TRBJ2-6, with 8 nucleotides matching TRBD1. Trimming took 4 bases from V and 1 from J; bases not matched to a gene: 6. The CDR3 has 16 residues. Germline CDR1 reads SQVTM; CDR2 reads ANQGSEA. The CDR3 nucleotides read TGCAGCGTTGCAGGGGGCGCAAGGTCTGGGGCCAACGTCCTGACTTTC. As protein: CSVAGGARSGANVLTF.

This clonotype was picked up a small number of times. The rearrangement links TRBV5-6 to TRBJ2-1; tentatively, D is TRBD2 (6 bases). Trimming shortened V by 4 bases and J by 7 bases, and 18 bases separated the two germline ends. Germline V CDR1 and CDR2: SGHDT, YYEEEE. The length of the CDR3 is 15 residues. CDR3 bases: TGTGCCAGCAGCCTTATCCAGGGCGCGGGGAATGAGCAGTTCTTC. Protein sequence: CASSLIQGAGNEQFF.

The chain carries TRBV11-2 and TRBJ2-2; maybe TRBD2 (7 bases). V was shortened by 6 bases and J by 4 bases, with 27 bases between the two germline ends. The CDR3 runs 19 residues. The germline CDR1 and CDR2 sequences are SGHAT and FQNNGV. The CDR3 is CASRNPLGGGLRGTGELFF. DNA for the CDR3: TGTGCCAGCAGGAACCCCTTGGGAGGGGGACTAAGGGGCACCGGGGAGCTGTTTTTT.

This clonotype was detected only a few times. The rearrangement joins TRBV6-5 to TRBJ2-1, with TRBD1 as a possible D gene (5 bases). The CDR3 runs to 11 residues. Germline CDR1 and CDR2: MNHEY and SVGAGI. V gave up 4 bases and J gave up 9 bases, with 7 bases separating them. The CDR3 DNA reads TGTGCCAGCAGTTGGGGCTCTGAGCAGTTCTTC. It encodes CASSWGSEQFF.

This clonotype was observed a few times. The V call is TRBV5-8, the J call TRBJ2-1; weak D call: TRBD2 (6 bases). The CDR3 covers 15 residues. Germline CDR1 reads SGHTS; CDR2 reads YDEGEE. The V end lost 4 bases, the J end lost 0 bases, and 11 bases lay between the germline ends. CDR3 protein: CASSGGWISYNEQFF. CDR3 DNA sequence: TGTGCCAGCAGCGGGGGGTGGATCTCCTACAATGAGCAGTTCTTC. Based on the CDR3 plus reference TRBV5-8 and TRBJ2-1, the full variable domain is EAGVTQSPTHLIKTRGQQATLRCSPISGHTSVYWYQQALGLGLQFLLWYDEGEERNRGNFPPRFSGRQFPNYSSELNVNALELEDSALYLCASSGGWISYNEQFFGPGTRLTVL.

The chain couples TRBV28 to TRBJ2-5; D possibly corresponds to TRBD2 (5 bases). Germline V gene lookup returns CDR1 MDHEN and CDR2 SYDVKM. The CDR3 extends over 14 amino acids. V lost 6 bases and J lost 4, with 15 bases in between. DNA for the CDR3: TGTGCCAGCAGCCGGGATTACTTGGGAGAGACCCAGTACTTC. Translating gives CASSRDYLGETQYF.

This clonotype has a handful of counts. J is TRBJ2-7 and V is TRBV11-2, with 8 bases matching TRBD1. The junction had 5 bases not matched to a gene; V was cut back by 1 base and J by 3 bases. This CDR3 is built from 15 residues. Germline CDR1 and CDR2: SGHAT and FQNNGV. The CDR3 sequence is CASSLGGQDFYEQYF. The DNA for the CDR3 is TGTGCCAGCAGCTTAGGGGGACAGGACTTCTACGAGCAGTACTTC.

The rearrangement links TRBV4-1 to TRBJ1-2, with D unclear. Trimming took 4 bases from V and 1 from J, leaving 19 bases between them. CDR3 length: 17 amino acids. Per the germline V gene, CDR1 is MGHRA and CDR2 is YSYEKL. The CDR3 reads CASSRDQGLVDNYGYTF. The CDR3 DNA sequence: TGCGCCAGCAGCCGCGACCAAGGACTAGTAGATAACTATGGCTACACCTTC.

This clonotype was seen only a few times. The chain links TRBV7-6 to TRBJ2-3; TRBD2 matches 12 bases. Germline CDR1 reads SGHVS; CDR2 reads FNYEAQ. J gave up 4 bases and V 4 bases, and 12 bases lay outside the gene matches. The CDR3 has 18 residues. The CDR3 nucleotides read TGTGCCAGCAGCTCGAGACCTCAGACTAGCGGGGGCTCAGATACGCAGTATTTT. It translates to CASSSRPQTSGGSDTQYF.

In this sample, this clonotype turned up many times. The chain uses TRBV27 and TRBJ2-1, with 8 positions matching TRBD2. Germline V lookup: CDR1 MNHEY, CDR2 SMNVEV (reference sequence). The CDR3 consists of 16 residues. The DNA for the CDR3 is TGTTTCGGGCCTGTCGGCGGGAGGATACCCTACAATGAGCAGTTCTTC. Protein sequence: CFGPVGGRIPYNEQFF.

The chain couples TRBV4-3 to TRBJ2-1; D is possibly TRBD2 (6 bases). V dropped 0 bases and J dropped 8 bases, with 14 bases sitting between them. CDR3 length equals 15 residues. Per the germline V gene, CDR1 is LGHNA and CDR2 is YSLEER. CDR3 amino acids: CASSQEGGGVDEQFF. The CDR3 coding sequence is TGCGCCAGCAGCCAAGAGGGAGGCGGGGTCGATGAGCAGTTCTTC.

There are a few counts of this clonotype. The chain joins TRBV20-1 to TRBJ2-1, with D possibly being TRBD2 (5 bases). The CDR3 length is 15 residues. The germline V and J ends were trimmed by 6 bases and 6 bases, with 21 bases remaining between them. The germline V gene has CDR1 DFQATT and CDR2 SNEGSKA (reference sequence). CDR3 in DNA: TGCAGTGCACTAGACAAATGGCTTACCCTCAATGAGCAGTTCTTC. This codes for CSALDKWLTLNEQFF.

The V call is TRBV20-1, the J call TRBJ2-1; D perhaps matches TRBD2 (6 bases). Germline values: CDR1 DFQATT, CDR2 SNEGSKA (reference sequence). V lost 1 base and J 3 bases, leaving 10 bases between the germline ends. The CDR3 spans 14 residues. This CDR3 reads CSARVIGSYNEQFF. The CDR3, as DNA: TGCAGTGCTAGAGTGATCGGGAGCTACAATGAGCAGTTCTTC.

This clonotype was detected many times. The J gene is TRBJ2-7, the V gene TRBV27; possibly TRBD1 for D (5 bases). The CDR3 has 14 amino acids. The germline gives CDR1 MNHEY, CDR2 SMNVEV (reference sequence). V was trimmed by 5 bases and J by 6 bases, leaving 17 bases between them. In nucleotides, the CDR3 is TGTGCCAGCAGTAAGACAGCCCTTATATCCGAGCAGTACTTC. This gives the protein CASSKTALISEQYF.

This rearrangement joins TRBV24-1 to TRBJ2-1; TRBD1 might be the D (6 bases). Germline CDR1 reads KGHDR; CDR2 reads SFDVKD. V was pared by 4 bases and J by 2 bases, with 8 bases between. The CDR3 runs to 14 residues. The CDR3 sequence: CATSDDRTYNEQFF. The CDR3, as DNA: TGTGCCACCAGTGACGACAGGACCTACAATGAGCAGTTCTTC.

This clonotype turned up a few times. This chain joins TRBV7-9 and TRBJ2-2; a possible D gene is TRBD1 (7 bases). This CDR3 is 16 amino acids long. The germline CDR1 and CDR2 sequences are SEHNR and FQNEAQ (reference sequence). Deletions cut 2 bases from V and 6 bases from J, with 16 bases between. The chain's CDR3 is CASSLYQGGLSGELFF. The CDR3, as DNA: TGTGCCAGCAGCTTATACCAGGGGGGCCTATCCGGGGAGCTGTTTTTT.